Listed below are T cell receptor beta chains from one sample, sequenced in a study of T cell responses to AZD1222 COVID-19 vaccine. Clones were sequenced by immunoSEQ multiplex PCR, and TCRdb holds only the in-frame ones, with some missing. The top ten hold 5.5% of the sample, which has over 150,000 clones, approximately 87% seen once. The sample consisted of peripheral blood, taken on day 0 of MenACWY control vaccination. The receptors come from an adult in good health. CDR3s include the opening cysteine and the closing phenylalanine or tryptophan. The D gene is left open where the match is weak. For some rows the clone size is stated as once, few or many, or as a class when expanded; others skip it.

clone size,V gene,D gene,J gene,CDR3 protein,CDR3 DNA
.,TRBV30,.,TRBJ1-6,CAWSGRGIGSPLHF,TGTGCCTGGAGCGGACGGGGGATAGGGTCACCCCTCCACTTT
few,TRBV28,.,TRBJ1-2,CASSFKRGEGYTF,TGTGCCAGCAGTTTCAAAAGGGGAGAGGGCTACACCTTC
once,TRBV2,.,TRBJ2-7,CASSVRDANF,TGTGCCAGCAGCGTCCGGGACGCCAACTTC
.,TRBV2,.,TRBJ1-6,CASSVQNNSPLHF,TGTGCCAGCAGTGTGCAGAATAATTCACCCCTCCACTTT
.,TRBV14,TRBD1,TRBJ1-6,CASSQDDRGRPLHF,TGTGCCAGCAGCCAAGATGACAGGGGGCGACCCCTCCACTTT
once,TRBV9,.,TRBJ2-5,CASSVVGGAPYF,TGTGCCAGCAGCGTAGTTGGGGGGGCCCCTTACTTC
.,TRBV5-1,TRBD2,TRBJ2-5,CASSTRTSWETQYF,TGCGCCAGCAGCACCCGGACTAGCTGGGAGACCCAGTACTTC
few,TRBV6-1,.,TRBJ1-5,CASSEEGSDYQPQHF,TGTGCCAGCAGTGAAGAGGGGTCCGATTATCAGCCCCAGCATTTT
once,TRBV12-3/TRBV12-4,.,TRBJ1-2,CASSLQADGYTF,TGTGCCAGCAGTTTACAGGCGGACGGCTACACCTTC
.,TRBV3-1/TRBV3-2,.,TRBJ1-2,CASSGQRISNYGYTF,TGTGCCAGCAGCGGACAGAGGATTTCAAACTATGGCTACACCTTC
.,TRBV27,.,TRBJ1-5,CASGLNYNQPQHF,TGTGCCAGCGGACTCAACTACAATCAGCCCCAGCATTTT
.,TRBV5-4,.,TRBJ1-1,CASSWSVSQNTEAFF,TGTGCCAGCAGCTGGAGTGTCTCCCAGAACACTGAAGCTTTCTTT
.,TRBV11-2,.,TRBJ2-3,CASSLGVSLGTSTDTQYF,TGTGCCAGCAGCTTGGGGGTGAGTCTCGGAACGAGCACAGATACGCAGTATTTT
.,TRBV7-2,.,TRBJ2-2,CASSLGGMNTGELFF,TGTGCCAGCAGCTTAGGGGGCATGAACACCGGGGAGCTGTTTTTT
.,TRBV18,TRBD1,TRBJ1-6,CASSPGTDNSPLHF,TGTGCCAGCTCACCCGGGACAGATAATTCACCCCTCCACTTT
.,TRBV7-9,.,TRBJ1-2,CASSPNREGGYTF,TGTGCCAGCAGCCCAAACAGGGAGGGTGGCTACACCTTC
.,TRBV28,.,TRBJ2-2,CASIRRLDTGELFF,TGTGCCAGCATACGGAGACTGGACACCGGGGAGCTGTTTTTT
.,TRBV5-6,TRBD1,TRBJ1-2,CASSLYLVGQGASYGYTF,TGTGCCAGCAGCTTGTACTTGGTGGGACAGGGGGCAAGCTATGGCTACACCTTC
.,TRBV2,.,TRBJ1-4,CASMRGWRDEKLFF,TGTGCCAGCATGAGGGGATGGAGGGATGAAAAACTGTTTTTT
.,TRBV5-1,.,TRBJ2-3,CASSLRISPDTQYF,TGCGCCAGCAGCTTGCGTATTAGCCCAGATACGCAGTATTTT
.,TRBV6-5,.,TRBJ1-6,CASSYSAFQTLHF,TGTGCCAGCAGTTACTCGGCATTCCAGACCCTCCACTTT
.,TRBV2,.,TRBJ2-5,CASTTHGGTGETQYF,TGTGCCAGCACTACCCATGGCGGGACCGGGGAGACCCAGTACTTC
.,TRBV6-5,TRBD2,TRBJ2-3,CASSYTSGTIQDTQYF,TGTGCCAGCAGTTACACTAGCGGGACGATTCAAGATACGCAGTATTTT
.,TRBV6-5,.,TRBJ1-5,CASKGTKSNQPQHF,TGTGCCAGCAAAGGGACTAAGAGCAATCAGCCCCAGCATTTT
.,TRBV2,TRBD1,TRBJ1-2,CASMWDRGGYTF,TGTGCCAGCATGTGGGACAGGGGTGGCTACACCTTC
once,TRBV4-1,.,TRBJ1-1,CASSQVGRLMNTEAFF,TGCGCCAGCAGCCAAGTAGGGCGGCTCATGAACACTGAAGCTTTCTTT
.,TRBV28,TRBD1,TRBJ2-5,CASRLTGESKRTQYF,TGTGCCAGCAGGCTGACAGGGGAGAGCAAGAGAACCCAGTACTTC
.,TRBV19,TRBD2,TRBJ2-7,CASTAGDEQYF,TGTGCCAGTACCGCGGGGGACGAGCAGTACTTC
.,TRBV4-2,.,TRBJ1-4,CASSQAQGDANEKLFF,TGTGCCAGCAGCCAAGCCCAGGGAGATGCTAATGAAAAACTGTTTTTT
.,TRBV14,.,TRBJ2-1,CASSPLVRDHPKGNEQFF,TGTGCCAGCAGCCCCCTCGTACGGGACCACCCCAAGGGAAATGAGCAGTTCTTC
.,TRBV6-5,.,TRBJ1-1,CASSPLGGGDTEAFF,TGTGCCAGCAGCCCGCTGGGGGGCGGGGACACTGAAGCTTTCTTT
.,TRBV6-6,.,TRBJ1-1,CASTTRAGLNTEAFF,TGTGCCAGCACTACCCGGGCGGGGTTGAACACTGAAGCTTTCTTT
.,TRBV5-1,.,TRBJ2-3,CASSPVRDTQYF,TGCGCCAGCAGCCCGGTGAGAGATACGCAGTATTTT
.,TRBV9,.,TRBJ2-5,CASSVSISEETQYF,TGTGCCAGCAGCGTATCAATTTCGGAAGAGACCCAGTACTTC
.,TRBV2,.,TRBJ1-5,CASSEVGYGHQPQHF,TGTGCCAGCAGTGAAGTGGGGTACGGCCATCAGCCCCAGCATTTT
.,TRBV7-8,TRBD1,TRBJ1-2,CASSLVSGGHGYTF,TGTGCCAGCAGCTTAGTATCAGGGGGCCATGGCTACACCTTC
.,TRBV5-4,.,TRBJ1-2,CASSPSRAYGYTF,TGTGCCAGCAGCCCCAGTCGGGCCTATGGCTACACCTTC
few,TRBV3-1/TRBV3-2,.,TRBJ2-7,CASSLRTVEQYF,TGTGCCAGCAGCCTCAGGACAGTCGAGCAGTACTTC
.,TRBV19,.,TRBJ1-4,CATLITGRRGKLFF,TGTGCCACCTTAATCACAGGGAGGCGTGGAAAACTGTTTTTT
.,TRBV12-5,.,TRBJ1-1,CASGSQAGTEAFF,TGTGCTAGTGGTTCTCAAGCAGGTACTGAAGCTTTCTTT
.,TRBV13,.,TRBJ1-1,CASSWRDTEAFF,TGTGCCAGCAGCTGGCGGGACACTGAAGCTTTCTTT